The 21 T cell receptor beta chains below come from one sample, sequenced in a study of shared clonotypes between healthy human individuals (TCRdb year 2020). The library relied on the immunoSEQ multiplex PCR assay. What TCRdb holds here is the immuneACCESS table cut down to in-frame rearrangements. Part of the clones is not present; checked against another copy, under half of the missing clones reflect an unresolved V gene, and the others are unexplained. The sample has approximately 980,000 clones on record, about 80% of them singletons. The top ten clonotypes cover nearly 1.5% of the sample. The sequencing input was memory CD4+ T cells sorted from blood. The label giving this sample's cell subset or site can be read as: CD45RA-negative fraction. These receptors all stem from a man younger than 30 in good health.

The V and J genes are TRBV5-8 and TRBJ1-4; 12 bases line up with TRBD1. V was pared by 4 bases and J by 8 bases, with 6 bases of the junction left unmatched. Germline V gene data show CDR1 as SGHTS and CDR2 as YDEGEE. This CDR3 comprises 15 residues. CDR3 loop: CASSELGTGGEKLFF. CDR3 nucleotide sequence: TGTGCCAGCAGCGAGTTAGGGACAGGGGGCGAAAAACTGTTTTTT. Filled out from reference TRBV5-8 and TRBJ1-4, the complete variable domain reads EAGVTQSPTHLIKTRGQQATLRCSPISGHTSVYWYQQALGLGLQFLLWYDEGEERNRGNFPPRFSGRQFPNYSSELNVNALELEDSALYLCASSELGTGGEKLFFGSGTQLSVL.

The chain has TRBV30 and TRBJ1-5; no reliable D call. The CDR3 is made up of 15 amino acids. Trimming removed 0 bases from V and 1 base from J, with 10 bases in between. Looked up from germline, CDR1 is GTSNPN and CDR2 is SVGIG (reference sequence). CDR3 amino acids: CAWSVFSVSNQPQHF. The CDR3 DNA sequence: TGTGCCTGGAGTGTTTTTTCAGTAAGCAATCAGCCCCAGCATTTT.

The chain joins TRBV10-3 to TRBJ2-5; D ambiguous. With 8 bases removed from V and 2 bases from J, the gap between germline ends came to 9 bases. The CDR3 runs to 12 residues. The germline CDR1 and CDR2 sequences are ENHRY and SYGVKD. CDR3 nucleotides: TGTGCCATCGGTAACCCTCAAGAGACCCAGTACTTC. Amino acids: CAIGNPQETQYF.

The rearrangement uses TRBV13 and TRBJ2-7; 8 bases agree with TRBD2. This CDR3 is 15 amino acids long. The germline CDR1 and CDR2 sequences are PRHDT and FYEKMQ (reference sequence). V lost 5 bases, J lost 5 bases, and 11 bases stayed unmatched. The CDR3 protein is CASSKTAGAVNEQYF. CDR3 nucleotide sequence: TGTGCCAGCAGCAAAACAGCGGGAGCTGTCAACGAGCAGTACTTC.

The chain couples TRBV28 to TRBJ1-6, with D tentatively TRBD1 (6 bases). The CDR3 length is 17 residues. V was shortened by 2 bases and J by 9 bases, with 20 bases between the two germline ends. Looked up from germline, CDR1 is MDHEN and CDR2 is SYDVKM. The CDR3: CASSLDQGRRRGSPLHF. The CDR3, as DNA: TGTGCCAGCAGTTTAGACCAGGGGAGAAGGCGAGGTTCACCCCTCCACTTT.

The chain recombines TRBV18 with TRBJ2-2; D is tentatively TRBD1 or TRBD2 (5 bases each). The CDR3 is 16 residues long. The germline V and J ends were trimmed by 3 bases and 7 bases, with 18 bases remaining between them. Germline V gene data show CDR1 as KGHSH and CDR2 as LQKENI. The chain's CDR3 is CASSPHPQGAGGELFF. CDR3 nucleotides: TGTGCCAGCTCACCTCATCCCCAAGGGGCGGGCGGGGAGCTGTTTTTT.

This rearrangement joins TRBV20-1 to TRBJ2-5; 7 positions match TRBD1. The V segment lost 7 bases and the J segment 5 bases; nucleotides outside the gene matches: 1. Per germline, CDR1 DFQATT and CDR2 SNEGSKA (reference sequence). The CDR3 contains 10 residues. CDR3 sequence (DNA): TGCAGTGGACAGGGCGAGACCCAGTACTTC. As protein: CSGQGETQYF.

For this clone: A much larger clone differs from this one at a single base, so this may be a read error. This same CDR3 is encoded by further DNA sequences in the sample. The chain couples TRBV27 to TRBJ2-7; no clear D. Germline V gene sequence: CDR1 MNHEY, CDR2 SMNVEV (reference sequence). V was clipped by 6 bases and J by 2 bases, with 5 bases between them. The CDR3 has 11 amino acids. The CDR3, as DNA: TGTGCCAGCAGCTCAGCCTACGAGCAGTACTTC. Translation gives CASSSAYEQYF.

The CDR3 region is CATRTSGGVGYEQYF. The CDR3 coding sequence is TGTGCCACGCGGACTAGCGGGGGGGTGGGTTACGAGCAGTACTTC. This chain joins TRBV10-3 and TRBJ2-7; the match to TRBD2 covers 15 bases. In germline, CDR1 is ENHRY, CDR2 SYGVKD. V shed 10 bases and J 4 bases; nucleotides not matched to a gene: 8. This CDR3 is 15 amino acids long.

The chain combines TRBV10-3 with TRBJ1-1; 11 nucleotides align to TRBD1. The CDR3 runs to 15 residues. Germline CDR1 and CDR2: ENHRY and SYGVKD. After removal of 10 bases from V and 4 bases from J, the junction contained 11 bases not matched to a gene. DNA of the CDR3: TGTGCCACTCAATGGGACAGGGGGTTGAGCACTGAAGCTTTCTTT. It codes for CATQWDRGLSTEAFF.

The chain combines TRBV11-2 with TRBJ1-4; unclear D gene. V gave up 3 bases and J gave up 8 bases, with 10 bases separating them. The CDR3 runs to 13 residues. Germline V gene data show CDR1 as SGHAT and CDR2 as FQNNGV. The CDR3: CASSFQGGEKLFF. As DNA, the CDR3 is TGTGCCAGCAGCTTCCAAGGCGGGGAAAAACTGTTTTTT.

The chain uses TRBV21-1 and TRBJ1-2; the DNA was not used to check the table's D call, TRBD1. TRBV21-1 is marked as a pseudogene. The CDR3 totals 16 residues. DNA for the CDR3: TGTGCCAGCAGCAAAGTCGCAGGGCGATCAAACTATGGCTACACCTTC. Its translation is CASSKVAGRSNYGYTF.

A few counts support this clone. This rearrangement joins TRBV11-2 to TRBJ1-3; the match to TRBD1 covers 7 bases. Looked up from germline, CDR1 is SGHAT and CDR2 is FQNNGV. Germline trimming cut 5 bases from V and 2 bases from J; bases unmatched to any gene: 3. The CDR3 length is 14 residues. CDR3 DNA sequence: TGTGCCAGCAGCACCCAGGGGGCTGGAAACACCATATATTTT. Translated, it gives CASSTQGAGNTIYF.

This clone was picked up a small number of times. The chain recombines TRBV5-4 with TRBJ2-3, with 7 nucleotides matching TRBD2. Germline CDR1 SGHNT, CDR2 YYREEE (reference sequence). Trimming removed 4 bases from V and 0 bases from J; junction bases left unmatched: 14. This CDR3 comprises 18 residues. Written as DNA, the CDR3 is TGTGCCAGCAGCCGCCCAGGGTCTAGCGGTTTTAGCACAGATACGCAGTATTTT. Its translation: CASSRPGSSGFSTDTQYF.

The rearrangement links TRBV2 to TRBJ1-6; weak D call: TRBD1 (6 bases). Germline CDR1 reads SNHLY; CDR2 reads FYNNEI. V lost 5 bases and J 9 bases, leaving 17 bases between the germline ends. This CDR3 has 15 residues. The CDR3 nucleotides read TGTGCCAGCAGTTCGACAGGCCCAGCGGGTTCACCCCTCCACTTT. Translating gives CASSSTGPAGSPLHF.

In this sample, this clone turned up a few times. This rearrangement joins TRBV2 to TRBJ1-1; a possible D gene is TRBD1 (5 bases). V gave up 7 bases and J gave up 1 base, with 10 bases separating them. The CDR3 is made up of 13 amino acids. CDR1 is SNHLY and CDR2 is FYNNEI in the germline V gene. The CDR3 spells CASTQGANTEAFF. The CDR3 nucleotides read TGTGCCAGCACTCAGGGAGCGAACACTGAAGCTTTCTTT.

As for this clone: At one boundary the junction diverges from the germline segment, which might be a read error. V gene TRBV6-1 combines with J gene TRBJ1-4; 7 bases map to TRBD1. From germline, CDR1 is MNHNS and CDR2 SASEGT. This CDR3 contains 14 residues. The CDR3 protein is CASSDSAVKGQVVF. In DNA form, the CDR3 reads TGTGCCAGCAGTGATTCGGCCGTAAAAGGACAGGTGGTTTTT.

V usage is TRBV30 and J usage is TRBJ2-3; D unresolved. Germline CDR1 reads GTSNPN; CDR2 reads SVGIG (reference sequence). The CDR3 loop spans 12 amino acids. With 5 bases removed from V and 4 bases from J, the gap between germline ends came to 10 bases. This chain's CDR3 is CAWGSRADTQYF. As DNA, the CDR3 is TGTGCCTGGGGTTCTAGGGCAGATACGCAGTATTTT. Drawing the rest from reference TRBV30 and TRBJ2-3, the complete variable domain is SQTIHQWPATLVQPVGSPLSLECTVEGTSNPNLYWYRQAAGRGLQLLFYSVGIGQISSEVPQNLSASRPQDRQFILSSKKLLLSDSGFYLCAWGSRADTQYFGPGTRLTVL.

As concerns this clone: The same CDR3 can be traced to other DNA sequences in this sample. The J gene is TRBJ1-2, the V gene TRBV6-1; 11 nucleotides agree with TRBD1. The CDR3 length is 13 residues. V shed 6 bases and J 7 bases; nucleotides not matched to a gene: 4. Germline V lookup: CDR1 MNHNS, CDR2 SASEGT. Here the CDR3 reads CASSGQGAGGYTF. The CDR3 region has the DNA TGTGCCAGCAGCGGACAGGGGGCCGGTGGCTACACCTTC.

This sequence joins TRBV29-1 and TRBJ2-5; D call uncertain. CDR1 and CDR2 from the germline V gene are SQVTM and ANQGSEA. The CDR3 extends over 15 amino acids. Trimming took off 2 bases at V and 10 bases at J, with 23 bases between the two ends. CDR3 DNA sequence: TGCAGCGTTGAACAGCAGCTCCTTCTATCTCGAGACCAGTACTTC. Its translation is CSVEQQLLLSRDQYF.

V is TRBV2 and J is TRBJ2-4; TRBD1 matches 7 bases. This CDR3 has 14 amino acids. Germline V lookup: CDR1 SNHLY, CDR2 FYNNEI. The J segment lost 1 base and the V segment lost 4 bases, leaving 1 base of the junction unmatched. The CDR3 DNA reads as TGTGCCAGCAGTGTGACAGGGGCCAAAAACATTCAGTACTTC. It yields the protein CASSVTGAKNIQYF.